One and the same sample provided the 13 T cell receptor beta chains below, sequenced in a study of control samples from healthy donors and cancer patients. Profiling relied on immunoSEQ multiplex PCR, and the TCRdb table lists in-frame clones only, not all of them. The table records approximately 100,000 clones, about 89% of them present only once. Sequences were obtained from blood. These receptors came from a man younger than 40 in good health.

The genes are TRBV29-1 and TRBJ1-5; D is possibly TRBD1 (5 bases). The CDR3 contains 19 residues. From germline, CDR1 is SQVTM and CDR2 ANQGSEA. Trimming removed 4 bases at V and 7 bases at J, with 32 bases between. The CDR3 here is CSVGVLGRREGMRDQPQHF. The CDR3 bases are TGCAGCGTTGGAGTCCTCGGGAGGAGGGAGGGGATGAGGGACCAGCCCCAGCATTTT.

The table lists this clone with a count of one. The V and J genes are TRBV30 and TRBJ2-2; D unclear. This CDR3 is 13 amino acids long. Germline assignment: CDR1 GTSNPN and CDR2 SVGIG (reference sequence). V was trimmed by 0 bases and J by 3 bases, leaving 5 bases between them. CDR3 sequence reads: CAWSVLYTGELFF. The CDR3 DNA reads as TGTGCCTGGAGTGTCCTTTACACCGGGGAGCTGTTTTTT.

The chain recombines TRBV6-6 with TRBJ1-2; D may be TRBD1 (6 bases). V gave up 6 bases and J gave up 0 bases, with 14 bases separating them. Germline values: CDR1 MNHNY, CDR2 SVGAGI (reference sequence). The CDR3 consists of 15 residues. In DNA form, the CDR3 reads TGTGCCAGCAGCTTAACGGGACACCCTAACTATGGCTACACCTTC. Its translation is CASSLTGHPNYGYTF.

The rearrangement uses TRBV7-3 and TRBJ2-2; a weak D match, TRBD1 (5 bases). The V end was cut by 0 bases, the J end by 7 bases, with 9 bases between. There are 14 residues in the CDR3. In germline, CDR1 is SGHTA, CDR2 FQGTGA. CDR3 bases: TGTGCCAGCAGCTTAACGTTAGGGGTCGGGGAGCTGTTTTTT. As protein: CASSLTLGVGELFF.

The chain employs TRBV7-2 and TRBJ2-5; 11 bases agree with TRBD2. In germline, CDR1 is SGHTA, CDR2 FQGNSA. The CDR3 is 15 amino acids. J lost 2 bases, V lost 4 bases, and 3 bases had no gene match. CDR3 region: CASSSGLAVQETQYF. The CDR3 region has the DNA TGTGCCAGCAGCTCGGGACTAGCGGTTCAAGAGACCCAGTACTTC.

The CDR3 coding sequence is TGTGCCAGCAGGTTGACAGGCCAGAACACTGAAGCTTTCTTT. Translated: CASRLTGQNTEAFF. The chain has TRBV6-5 and TRBJ1-1, with D possibly matching TRBD1 (6 bases). Germline-derived CDR1 and CDR2 are MNHEY and SVGAGI. Trimming shortened V by 6 bases and J by 1 base, and 12 bases separated the two germline ends. CDR3 length: 14 residues.

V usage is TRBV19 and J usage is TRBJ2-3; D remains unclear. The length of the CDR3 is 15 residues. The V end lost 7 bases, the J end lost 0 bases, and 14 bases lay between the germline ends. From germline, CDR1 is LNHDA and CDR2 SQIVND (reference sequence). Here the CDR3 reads CASTKPTPSTDTQYF. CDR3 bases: TGTGCCAGTACGAAGCCCACCCCTAGCACAGATACGCAGTATTTT.

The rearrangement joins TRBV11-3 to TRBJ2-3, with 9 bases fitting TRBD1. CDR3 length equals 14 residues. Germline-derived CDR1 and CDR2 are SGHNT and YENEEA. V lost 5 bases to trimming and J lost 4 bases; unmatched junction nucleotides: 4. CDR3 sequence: CASSRDRAPDTQYF. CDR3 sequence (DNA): TGTGCCAGCAGCCGGGACAGGGCCCCAGATACGCAGTATTTT.

CDR3 nucleotide sequence: TGTGCCAGCAGCTTAGGGGCAGGTAGGAGGACTGAAGCTTTCTTT. Its protein product is CASSLGAGRRTEAFF. The rearrangement links TRBV7-8 to TRBJ1-1, with D uncertain. V gave up 1 base and J gave up 5 bases, with 14 bases separating them. CDR1 is SGHVS, CDR2 FQNEAQ, per germline. This CDR3 is built from 15 residues.

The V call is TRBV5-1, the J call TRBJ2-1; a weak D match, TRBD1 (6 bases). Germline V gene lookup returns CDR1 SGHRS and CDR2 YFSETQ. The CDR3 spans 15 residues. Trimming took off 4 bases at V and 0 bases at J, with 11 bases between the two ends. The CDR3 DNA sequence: TGCGCCAGCAGCCACAGGGCAAGCTCCTACAATGAGCAGTTCTTC. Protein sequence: CASSHRASSYNEQFF.

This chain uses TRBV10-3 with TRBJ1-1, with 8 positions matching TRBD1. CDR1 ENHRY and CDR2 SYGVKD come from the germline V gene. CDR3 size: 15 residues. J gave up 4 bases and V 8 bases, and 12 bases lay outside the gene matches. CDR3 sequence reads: CAIAPHQGAGTEAFF. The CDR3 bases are TGTGCCATCGCCCCCCATCAGGGGGCGGGCACTGAAGCTTTCTTT.

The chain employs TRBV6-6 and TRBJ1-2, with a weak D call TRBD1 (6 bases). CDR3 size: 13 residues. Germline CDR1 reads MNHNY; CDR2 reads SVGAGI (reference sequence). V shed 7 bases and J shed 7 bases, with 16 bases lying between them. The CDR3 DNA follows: TGTGCCAGCACTACTCGGGACAAGGGTGGCTACACCTTC. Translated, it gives CASTTRDKGGYTF.

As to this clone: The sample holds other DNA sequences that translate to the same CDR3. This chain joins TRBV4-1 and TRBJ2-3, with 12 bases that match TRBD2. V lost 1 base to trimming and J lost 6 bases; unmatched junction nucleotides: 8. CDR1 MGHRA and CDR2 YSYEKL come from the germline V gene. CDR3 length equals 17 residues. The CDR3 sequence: CASSQAASGGATDTQYF. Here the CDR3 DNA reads TGCGCCAGCAGCCAAGCCGCTAGCGGGGGGGCCACGGATACGCAGTATTTT.